The sequence of this T cell receptor beta chain was determined in a study of control samples from healthy donors and cancer patients. Produced via immunoSEQ multiplex PCR; TCRdb's table is partial and in-frame only. The sample carries around 140,000 clones, 92% recorded once. For this clone: Other nucleotide sequences in the sample specify the same CDR3.

V lost 5 bases to trimming and J lost 3 bases, with 11 bases between them. CDR3 size: 13 residues. CDR1 is SEHNR, CDR2 FQNEAQ, per germline (reference sequence). The TCR comes from a woman aged 45-65 years in good health. The gene calls are TRBV7-9 and TRBJ2-7; unclear D gene. Sequenced material: blood. Written as DNA, the CDR3 is TGTGCCAGCAGCCCAGGCGTTAACTACGAGCAGTACTTC. Translating it yields CASSPGVNYEQYF. The whole variable domain, filled in from reference TRBV7-9 and TRBJ2-7, reads DTGVSQNPRHKITKRGQNVTFRCDPISEHNRLYWYRQTLGQGPEFLTYFQNEAQLEKSRLLSDRFSAERPKGSFSTLEIQRTEQGDSAMYLCASSPGVNYEQYFGPGTRLTVT.